A single sample gave rise to the 19 T cell receptor beta chains below, sequenced in a study of early T cells in non-severe SARS-CoV-2 infection (dated by TCRdb to the early 2020s). The library was prepared using 5' RACE. The listed sequencing device is NextSeq 500. Starting from the raw public reads, TCRdb applied fastp trimming at Q25, assembled clones with MiXCR and retained in-frame beta chains. Rows are combined by CDR3 protein, so each entry shows the most common genes and DNA. The sample data list fewer than 100,000 distinct CDR3 sequences, and over 9.5% of these were observed just once. The ten largest clones capture around 3.6% of the sample. Sequences were obtained from whole blood. These receptor sequences come from an adult who was a healthcare worker with PCR-confirmed SARS-CoV-2 infection or an uninfected control (not recorded which).

This clonotype was detected ten times or more. This rearrangement joins TRBV27 to TRBJ2-3, with TRBD2 matching over 8 bases. From germline, CDR1 is MNHEY and CDR2 SMNVEV (reference sequence). This CDR3 region has 14 residues. The V and J ends lost 7 bases and 2 bases, in that order; junction bases with no gene match: 5. CDR3 sequence reads: CASTVAGPTDTQYF. CDR3 DNA sequence: TGTGCCAGCACGGTAGCGGGACCCACAGATACGCAGTATTTT.

This clonotype was seen many times. This chain links TRBV7-2 with TRBJ2-3, with 16 nucleotides matching TRBD2. The CDR3 has 20 residues. V shed 3 bases and J 7 bases; nucleotides not matched to a gene: 16. Germline lookup yields CDR1 SGHTA and CDR2 FQGNSA. The CDR3 reads CASSFSWGGLAGGPGNTQYF. DNA of the CDR3: TGTGCCAGCAGCTTTAGTTGGGGGGGACTAGCGGGAGGGCCCGGCAATACGCAGTATTTT.

This clonotype turned up a few times. The genes are TRBV18 and TRBJ2-1; TRBD1 is a possible D gene (6 bases). Trimming shortened V by 0 bases and J by 0 bases, and 9 bases separated the two germline ends. The CDR3 spans 16 residues. The germline CDR1 and CDR2 sequences are KGHSH and LQKENI. CDR3 bases: TGTGCCAGCTCACCACCGGGACATCTCTCCTACAATGAGCAGTTCTTC. Protein: CASSPPGHLSYNEQFF.

This chain links TRBV30 with TRBJ2-3; 8 bases line up with TRBD1. This CDR3 spans 15 amino acids. V shed 5 bases, J shed 3 bases, and the junction held 10 bases outside the gene matches. Per the germline V gene, CDR1 is GTSNPN and CDR2 is SVGIG (reference sequence). CDR3 coding DNA: TGTGCCTGGGGAGCGGCAGGGGGCTGGACAGATACGCAGTATTTT. Encoded protein: CAWGAAGGWTDTQYF.

This clonotype was counted a few times. The V gene is TRBV6-6, the J gene TRBJ2-1; no clear D. The CDR3 contains 14 residues. V lost 2 bases and J lost 10, with 15 bases in between. Looked up from germline, CDR1 is MNHNY and CDR2 is SVGAGI (reference sequence). CDR3 protein: CASSYRLQIGEQFF. The CDR3 DNA is TGTGCCAGCAGTTACCGACTTCAAATAGGGGAGCAGTTCTTC.

This clonotype was counted only a few times. This sequence joins TRBV28 and TRBJ2-7, with D hard to call. The CDR3 covers 12 residues. Germline loops: CDR1 MDHEN, CDR2 SYDVKM. V lost 1 base to trimming and J lost 2 bases, with 3 bases between them. The CDR3 region has the DNA TGTGCCAGCAGTTTATATACCTACGAGCAGTACTTC. Protein product: CASSLYTYEQYF. The full variable domain, in which reference TRBV28 and TRBJ2-7 provide the parts outside the CDR3, is DVKVTQSSRYLVKRTGEKVFLECVQDMDHENMFWYRQDPGLGLRLIYFSYDVKMKEKGDIPEGYSVSREKKERFSLILESASTNQTSMYLCASSLYTYEQYFGPGTRLTVT.

This clonotype was counted many times. The rearrangement uses TRBV18 and TRBJ2-1, with D possibly matching TRBD2 (5 bases). The CDR3 covers 14 residues. Germline CDR1 reads KGHSH; CDR2 reads LQKENI. Deletions cut 4 bases from V and 5 bases from J, with 12 bases between. The CDR3 DNA is TGTGCCAGCTCACTAGGAGGATTTGACAATGAGCAGTTCTTC. Its translation is CASSLGGFDNEQFF.

This chain connects TRBV5-5 to TRBJ2-6; either TRBD1 or TRBD2 may fit D (5 bases each). In germline, CDR1 is SGHKS, CDR2 YYEKEE (reference sequence). V gave up 4 bases and J gave up 2 bases, with 10 bases separating them. This CDR3 is built from 15 residues. CDR3 residues: CASSLTGPGANVLTF. Written as DNA, the CDR3 is TGTGCCAGCAGCCTTACGGGGCCTGGGGCCAACGTCCTGACTTTC.

This clonotype was seen a few times. The chain joins TRBV2 to TRBJ1-5, with TRBD1 matching 7 bases. Germline V gene data show CDR1 as SNHLY and CDR2 as FYNNEI. V shed 9 bases, J shed 1 base, and the junction held 9 bases outside the gene matches. The CDR3 length is 15 residues. In DNA, the CDR3 is TGTGCCAGTGTTCGACAGGGAGGGAGCAATCAGCCCCAGCATTTT. The encoded protein is CASVRQGGSNQPQHF.

This clonotype was found many times. The genes are TRBV2 and TRBJ2-7, with D perhaps TRBD1 (5 bases). V lost 8 bases and J 0 bases, leaving 14 bases between the germline ends. There are 14 residues in the CDR3. CDR1 is SNHLY, CDR2 FYNNEI, per germline. For the CDR3, the DNA is TGTGCCAGCGTTCCTTGGGGCACCTCCTACGAGCAGTACTTC. The encoded protein is CASVPWGTSYEQYF.

There are a few counts of this clonotype. The chain couples TRBV4-2 to TRBJ2-7, with 11 bases matching TRBD1. From germline, CDR1 is LGHNA and CDR2 YNFKEQ. The V and J ends lost 6 bases and 3 bases, in that order; junction bases with no gene match: 13. The CDR3 has 17 amino acids. DNA of the CDR3: TGTGCCAGCAGGGCCGGGACAGGGGGAGGGTTGAACTACGAGCAGTACTTC. Translating gives CASRAGTGGGLNYEQYF.

This clonotype occurred a few times. This chain joins TRBV7-6 and TRBJ2-5, with no clear D. The CDR3 totals 14 residues. V lost 1 base, J lost 5 bases, and 11 bases lay in between. In germline, CDR1 is SGHVS, CDR2 FNYEAQ. CDR3 protein: CASSLERETETQYF. The CDR3 coding sequence is TGTGCCAGCAGCTTAGAACGCGAGACGGAGACCCAGTACTTC.

The rearrangement uses TRBV29-1 and TRBJ2-3; 7 nucleotides match TRBD2. Germline V gene lookup returns CDR1 SQVTM and CDR2 ANQGSEA. This CDR3 is 14 amino acids long. The ends lost 6 bases at V and 5 bases at J; junction bases unmatched: 11. The CDR3: CSVRVREGQDTQYF. CDR3 nucleotide sequence: TGCAGCGTGCGTGTAAGGGAGGGCCAAGATACGCAGTATTTT.

The rearrangement links TRBV5-5 to TRBJ2-2; 8 bases map to TRBD2. The CDR3 loop spans 15 amino acids. CDR1 and CDR2 from the germline V gene are SGHKS and YYEKEE (reference sequence). J gave up 5 bases and V 1 base, and 4 bases lay outside the gene matches. CDR3 nucleotide sequence: TGTGCCAGCAGCTTGTCAGCTAGCGGGACCGGGGAGCTGTTTTTT. The encoded protein is CASSLSASGTGELFF.

This clonotype was counted only a few times. This chain links TRBV20-1 with TRBJ2-1; 9 bases are shared with TRBD2. This CDR3 spans 16 amino acids. Trimming at V came to 3 bases and at J to 2 bases, leaving 8 bases not matched to a gene. The germline gives CDR1 DFQATT, CDR2 SNEGSKA (reference sequence). CDR3 bases: TGCAGTGCTAGCGCCCATGTAGCGGGAGCCTACAATGAGCAGTTCTTC. Its protein is CSASAHVAGAYNEQFF.

The chain employs TRBV27 and TRBJ2-1; 9 bases are shared with TRBD2. Germline lookup yields CDR1 MNHEY and CDR2 SMNVEV (reference sequence). The V gene end was trimmed by 5 bases and the J gene end by 0 bases; junction bases not matched to a gene: 5. The CDR3 totals 16 residues. The chain's CDR3 is CASSTSGPSSYNEQFF. In DNA, the CDR3 is TGTGCCAGCAGTACTAGCGGGCCGAGCTCCTACAATGAGCAGTTCTTC.

This clonotype has just a few counts. The CDR3 DNA is TGTGCCAGCAGTTTGGGCAGCCAAGAGACCCAGTACTTC. Protein sequence: CASSLGSQETQYF. V usage is TRBV28 and J usage is TRBJ2-5; unclear D gene. Trimming took off 3 bases at V and 1 base at J, with 6 bases between the two ends. CDR1 is MDHEN and CDR2 is SYDVKM in the germline V gene. The CDR3 is made up of 13 amino acids. Looking up the rest from reference TRBV28 and TRBJ2-5 gives the full variable domain: DVKVTQSSRYLVKRTGEKVFLECVQDMDHENMFWYRQDPGLGLRLIYFSYDVKMKEKGDIPEGYSVSREKKERFSLILESASTNQTSMYLCASSLGSQETQYFGPGTRLLVL.

This clonotype was detected many times. The chain employs TRBV29-1 and TRBJ2-7, with D possibly matching TRBD2 (6 bases). With 5 bases removed from V and 5 bases from J, the gap between germline ends came to 25 bases. There are 16 residues in the CDR3. CDR1 and CDR2 (germline): SQVTM, ANQGSEA. The CDR3 nucleotides are TGCAGCGTTAAGTCCCATCGGGGGACGGTTAGCGACGAGCAGTACTTC. Protein: CSVKSHRGTVSDEQYF.

The V gene is TRBV6-2 or TRBV6-3, the J gene TRBJ1-1, with D perhaps matching TRBD1 (6 bases). The V gene's germline CDR1 is MNHEY and CDR2 SVGEGT. There are 14 residues in the CDR3. Trimming removed 8 bases at V and 0 bases at J, with 13 bases between. CDR3: CASGRTAMNTEAFF. The CDR3 DNA follows: TGTGCCAGCGGGCGGACAGCGATGAACACTGAAGCTTTCTTT.